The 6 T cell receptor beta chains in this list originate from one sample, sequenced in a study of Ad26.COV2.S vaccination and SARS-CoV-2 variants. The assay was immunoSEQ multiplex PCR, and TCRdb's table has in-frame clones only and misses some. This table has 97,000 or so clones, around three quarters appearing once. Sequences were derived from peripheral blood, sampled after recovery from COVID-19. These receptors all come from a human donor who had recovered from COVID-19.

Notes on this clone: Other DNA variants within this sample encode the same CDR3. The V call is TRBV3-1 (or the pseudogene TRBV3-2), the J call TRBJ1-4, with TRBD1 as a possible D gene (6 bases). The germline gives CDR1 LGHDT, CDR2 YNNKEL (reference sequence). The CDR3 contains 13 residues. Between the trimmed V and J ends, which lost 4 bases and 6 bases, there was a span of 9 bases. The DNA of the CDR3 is TGTGCCAGCAGCCTAAGGGGGGATGAAAAACTGTTTTTT. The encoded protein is CASSLRGDEKLFF.

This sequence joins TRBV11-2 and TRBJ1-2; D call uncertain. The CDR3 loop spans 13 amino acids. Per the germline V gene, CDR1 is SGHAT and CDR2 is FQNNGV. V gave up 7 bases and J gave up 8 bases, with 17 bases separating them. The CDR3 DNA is TGTGCCAGCACCCATAATGCGGACGGAGGCTACACCTTC. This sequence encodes CASTHNADGGYTF.

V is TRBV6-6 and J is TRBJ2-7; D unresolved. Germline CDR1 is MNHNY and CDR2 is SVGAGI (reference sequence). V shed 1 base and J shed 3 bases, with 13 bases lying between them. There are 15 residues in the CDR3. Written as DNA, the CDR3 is TGTGCCAGCAGTTACTATGCGGAGAAAAACTACGAGCAGTACTTC. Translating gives CASSYYAEKNYEQYF.

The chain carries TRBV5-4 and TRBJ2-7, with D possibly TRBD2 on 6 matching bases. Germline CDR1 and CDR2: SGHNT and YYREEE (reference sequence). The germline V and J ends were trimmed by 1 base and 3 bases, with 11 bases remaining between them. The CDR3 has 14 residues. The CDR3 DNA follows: TGTGCCAGCAGCTTGCGGGGGAAAGTCTACGAGCAGTACTTC. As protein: CASSLRGKVYEQYF.

The CDR3 nucleotides are TGCGCCAGCAGCCCAAAAACTAGCGGGGGGGCCGGTGAGCAGTTCTTC. Translating it yields CASSPKTSGGAGEQFF. The chain has TRBV4-1 and TRBJ2-1; TRBD2 agrees at 13 bases. The CDR3 has 16 residues. The V and J ends lost 4 bases and 9 bases, in that order; junction bases with no gene match: 9. CDR1 and CDR2 from the germline V gene are MGHRA and YSYEKL.

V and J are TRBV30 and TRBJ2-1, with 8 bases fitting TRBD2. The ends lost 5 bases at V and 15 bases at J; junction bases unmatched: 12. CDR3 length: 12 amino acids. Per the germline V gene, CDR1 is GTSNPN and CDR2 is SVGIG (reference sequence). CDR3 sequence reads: CAWARGGQVRFF. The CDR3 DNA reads TGTGCCTGGGCACGGGGGGGCCAGGTCCGGTTCTTC.